This record covers a single T cell receptor (beta chain). What it binds is unknown. The V and J ends lost 4 bases and 5 bases respectively, with 7 bases between them. This CDR3 is 11 amino acids long. The germline gives CDR1 SGDLS, CDR2 YYNGEE. This sample was included in a study of a mutant IDH1 vaccine in newly diagnosed glioma. Across the whole study: In weeks 1, 3, 5, 7, 11, 15, 19 and 23, patients were vaccinated. Mean patient age was around 40 years; approximately 62% were male and around 40% female. Commencement of vaccination occurred 4-6 weeks following radiotherapy alone, or concurrently with temozolomide cycles.

The time point here: week 11, during vaccination. Vaccine doses each comprised 300 ug of mutant IDH1 20-mer peptide, with topical imiquimod. Donor tumors were new WHO grade 3 or 4 IDH1-mutant, ATRX-lost astrocytomas. Repertoires were generated with immunoSEQ multiplex PCR, while TCRdb's copy carries only in-frame clones and drops some. In the table there are about 120,000 clones, 90% of which are singletons. Sequences were derived from PBMCs, sampled from a glioma patient whose treatment included an IDH1 peptide vaccine. The receptor's source is a woman between 50 and 59 years old with glioma. The rearrangement joins TRBV9 to TRBJ2-7; D unresolved. CDR3 sequence: CASSPGHEQYF. The CDR3 DNA reads as TGTGCCAGCAGCCCTGGCCACGAGCAGTACTTC.